These 19 T cell receptor beta chains were all obtained from the same sample, sequenced in a study of early T cells in non-severe SARS-CoV-2 infection. TCRdb re-analysed the 5' RACE reads in MiXCR, keeping a single row per CDR3 protein. The sample includes more than 65,000 distinct CDR3 sequences, about 14% of them seen just once. The source was whole blood, collected at baseline. The receptors were sampled from an adult who was a healthcare worker with PCR-confirmed SARS-CoV-2 infection or an uninfected control (not recorded which).

This clonotype was seen at least ten times. The rearrangement joins TRBV12-3 or TRBV12-4 to TRBJ2-1, with TRBD1 matching over 9 bases. Trimming cost V 3 bases and J 9 bases; bases outside gene matches: 6. CDR3 length: 14 residues. CDR3 residues: CASSFGTGFTEQFF. The CDR3 region has the DNA TGTGCCAGCAGTTTTGGGACAGGGTTCACTGAGCAGTTCTTC.

This clonotype was found many times. This chain uses TRBV12-3 or TRBV12-4 with TRBJ2-1, with D tentatively TRBD2 (5 bases). With 4 bases removed from V and 2 bases from J, the gap between germline ends came to 6 bases. The CDR3 is 13 residues long. CDR3 in amino acids: CASSSTTYNEQFF. The DNA of the CDR3 is TGTGCCAGCAGTTCGACTACCTACAATGAGCAGTTCTTC.

This clonotype showed up just a few times. This chain connects TRBV6-5 to TRBJ2-1; tentatively, D is TRBD2 (5 bases). Between the trimmed V and J ends, which lost 5 bases and 5 bases, there was a span of 7 bases. CDR1 MNHEY and CDR2 SVGAGI come from the germline V gene. CDR3 length: 12 amino acids. CDR3 in DNA: TGTGCCAGCAGTGGACTGGACAATGAGCAGTTCTTC. The encoded protein is CASSGLDNEQFF.

This sequence joins TRBV7-9 and TRBJ2-1, with 9 nucleotides matching TRBD2. CDR3 length: 17 amino acids. Trimming took 1 base from V and 4 from J; bases not matched to a gene: 8. From germline, CDR1 is SEHNR and CDR2 FQNEAQ (reference sequence). The CDR3 loop is CASSLGSTSGGYNEQFF. CDR3 in DNA: TGTGCCAGCAGCTTAGGCTCGACTAGCGGAGGGTACAATGAGCAGTTCTTC.

This rearrangement joins TRBV5-1 to TRBJ2-3; 8 bases map to TRBD2. The CDR3 loop spans 16 amino acids. V gave up 2 bases and J gave up 2 bases; unmatched junction bases: 7. CDR1 is SGHRS, CDR2 YFSETQ, per germline. The CDR3 protein is CASSFLPLADTDTQYF. Written as DNA, the CDR3 is TGCGCCAGCAGCTTCCTCCCACTAGCGGACACAGATACGCAGTATTTT.

This clonotype was picked up a small number of times. V usage is TRBV6-2 or TRBV6-3 and J usage is TRBJ2-5; D unresolved. V was shortened by 7 bases and J by 1 base, with 13 bases between the two germline ends. CDR3 size: 14 residues. Germline V CDR1 and CDR2: MNHEY, SVGEGT. The CDR3 region is CASTPTSSQETQYF. The CDR3 DNA reads TGTGCCAGCACCCCGACCAGCAGCCAAGAGACCCAGTACTTC.

A few counts support this clonotype. This rearrangement joins TRBV30 to TRBJ2-7; D possibly corresponds to TRBD1 (7 bases). V lost 2 bases, J lost 2 bases, and 16 bases lay in between. This CDR3 has 15 residues. Per germline, CDR1 GTSNPN and CDR2 SVGIG (reference sequence). This chain's CDR3 is CAWSPRGVPPYEQYF. The CDR3 DNA reads as TGTGCCTGGAGTCCCAGGGGGGTACCTCCCTACGAGCAGTACTTC.

J is TRBJ2-3 and V is TRBV24-1, with 11 bases fitting TRBD2. The CDR3 length is 16 residues. The germline CDR1 and CDR2 sequences are KGHDR and SFDVKD. With 4 bases clipped from V and 5 bases from J, the junction kept 7 bases outside the gene matches. The chain's CDR3 is CATSDPTSGNLDTQYF. The DNA of the CDR3 is TGTGCCACCAGTGACCCGACTAGCGGGAATTTAGATACGCAGTATTTT.

Only a few counts were recorded for this clonotype. This sequence joins TRBV20-1 and TRBJ2-1, with D maybe TRBD2 (5 bases). Germline V gene sequence: CDR1 DFQATT, CDR2 SNEGSKA (reference sequence). Deletions cut 5 bases from V and 0 bases from J, with 8 bases between. The CDR3 loop spans 13 amino acids. CDR3 protein: CSARESSYNEQFF. DNA for the CDR3: TGCAGTGCTCGGGAATCCTCCTACAATGAGCAGTTCTTC.

A few counts support this clonotype. The chain recombines TRBV5-6 with TRBJ2-3, with D perhaps being TRBD1 or TRBD2 (6 bases each). V was pared by 0 bases and J by 4 bases, with 15 bases between. Germline V CDR1 and CDR2: SGHDT, YYEEEE. CDR3 length: 16 residues. The DNA for the CDR3 is TGTGCCAGCAGCTTGGCGGGGGCTAGGATCGCAGATACGCAGTATTTT. This gives the protein CASSLAGARIADTQYF.

The chain combines TRBV20-1 with TRBJ1-1, with TRBD1 identical over 7 bases. J was trimmed by 6 bases and V by 2 bases; bases with no gene match: 6. The germline V gene encodes CDR1 DFQATT and CDR2 SNEGSKA (reference sequence). The CDR3 runs 13 residues. CDR3 coding DNA: TGCAGTGCTAGATCCCAGGGGGACGCTGAAGCTTTCTTT. Translated, it gives CSARSQGDAEAFF.

This clonotype was counted many times. The V and J genes are TRBV9 and TRBJ2-1; D possibly corresponds to TRBD2 (7 bases). Between the trimmed V and J ends, which lost 0 bases and 10 bases, there was a span of 23 bases. This CDR3 is built from 17 residues. In germline, CDR1 is SGDLS, CDR2 YYNGEE. In DNA, the CDR3 is TGTGCCAGCAGCGTAGAGGGAACGGGGGGCCGGAGACGGGAGCAGTTCTTC. This encodes CASSVEGTGGRRREQFF.

This clonotype was picked up a small number of times. The chain links TRBV20-1 to TRBJ1-6, with a possible D match to TRBD1 (6 bases). The germline V gene encodes CDR1 DFQATT and CDR2 SNEGSKA (reference sequence). The V gene lost 0 bases and the J gene lost 9 bases, with 15 bases spanning the gap. The length of the CDR3 is 15 residues. The CDR3 loop reads CSARDRQGRSSPLHF. The CDR3 DNA is TGCAGTGCTAGAGATCGGCAGGGGAGGAGTTCACCCCTCCACTTT.

DNA for the CDR3: TGCGCCAGCAGCTTGGGTCCCGGGACAGTCGGCTACGAGCAGTACTTC. Protein sequence: CASSLGPGTVGYEQYF. This chain links TRBV5-1 with TRBJ2-7, with TRBD1 matching over 7 bases. Trimming at V came to 0 bases and at J to 3 bases, leaving 9 bases not matched to a gene. Germline assignment: CDR1 SGHRS and CDR2 YFSETQ. The CDR3 contains 16 residues.

The V gene is TRBV10-3, the J gene TRBJ1-1, with 7 nucleotides matching TRBD1. CDR1 is ENHRY and CDR2 is SYGVKD in the germline V gene. The CDR3 is 13 residues long. V lost 7 bases, J lost 4 bases, and 6 bases stayed unmatched. CDR3 sequence: CAIKAGGGTEAFF. The CDR3 DNA follows: TGTGCCATCAAAGCAGGGGGGGGCACTGAAGCTTTCTTT.

This clonotype was observed a handful of times. The rearrangement uses TRBV29-1 and TRBJ2-1, with TRBD2 matching over 7 bases. CDR3 length: 16 amino acids. V lost 4 bases, J lost 0 bases, and 9 bases stayed unmatched. CDR1 is SQVTM and CDR2 is ANQGSEA in the germline V gene. The CDR3 sequence is CSVGGGVITSYNEQFF. The CDR3 nucleotides are TGCAGCGTTGGGGGGGGAGTGATTACCTCCTACAATGAGCAGTTCTTC.

This clonotype was counted many times. V and J are TRBV7-9 and TRBJ2-1, with D perhaps TRBD2 (6 bases). Germline CDR1 SEHNR, CDR2 FQNEAQ (reference sequence). This CDR3 is 13 amino acids long. V was cut by 5 bases and J by 3 bases, with 8 bases left in between. CDR3 in DNA: TGTGCCAGCAGCCGGGGGAGCTACAATGAGCAGTTCTTC. As protein: CASSRGSYNEQFF. The full variable domain, rest sourced from reference TRBV7-9 and TRBJ2-1, is DTGVSQNPRHKITKRGQNVTFRCDPISEHNRLYWYRQTLGQGPEFLTYFQNEAQLEKSRLLSDRFSAERPKGSFSTLEIQRTEQGDSAMYLCASSRGSYNEQFFGPGTRLTVL.

This clonotype was seen a few times. The chain links TRBV28 to TRBJ2-7; TRBD2 agrees at 7 bases. The CDR3 sequence is 14 residues long. In germline, CDR1 is MDHEN, CDR2 SYDVKM. The J segment lost 5 bases and the V segment lost 3 bases, leaving 7 bases of the junction unmatched. The chain's CDR3 is CASSFSGLADEQYF. DNA of the CDR3: TGTGCCAGCAGTTTCTCGGGTCTAGCGGACGAGCAGTACTTC.

This clonotype was found many times. The rearrangement links TRBV7-6 to TRBJ2-7; the D gene could be TRBD1 or TRBD2 (5 bases each). CDR3 length equals 13 residues. Trimming took 5 bases from V and 6 from J, leaving 14 bases between them. CDR1 is SGHVS, CDR2 FNYEAQ, per germline. CDR3 residues: CASSPGGRTEQYF. For the CDR3, the DNA is TGTGCCAGCAGCCCTGGGGGACGGACCGAGCAGTACTTC.